This TCR beta chain was retrieved from a study of shared clonotypes between healthy human individuals. Study-wide results and limits: Tissue TCR repertoires likely differ from these blood-only repertoires.

Notes on this clone: Its antigen is as yet unknown.

V was pared by 6 bases and J by 8 bases, with 16 bases of the junction left unmatched. This CDR3 has 16 residues. Germline-derived CDR1 and CDR2 are LNHDA and SQIVND (reference sequence). Donors included only healthy HIV-negative adults lacking recent acute infections or vaccinations. The DNA input per sorted-subset replicate PCR was about 180 ng, corresponding to some 30,000 T cell genomes. Sequencing was performed with immunoSEQ multiplex PCR; in TCRdb, only in-frame clones are kept and a portion is missing. The table has about 2,500,000 clones, around nine tenths seen once. This TCR derives from a young man in good health. The chain uses TRBV19 and TRBJ2-7, with 10 bases fitting TRBD1. The source material was naive CD4+ T cells sorted from blood. Indicated subset: CD45RA+ positively selected. The CDR3 is CASRSASGQGSTQQYF. The CDR3 DNA reads as TGTGCCAGTAGATCTGCCTCGGGACAGGGGAGTACTCAGCAGTACTTC. The full variable domain, with the rest looked up from reference TRBV19 and TRBJ2-7, is DGGITQSPKYLFRKEGQNVTLSCEQNLNHDAMYWYRQDPGQGLRLIYYSQIVNDFQKGDIAEGYSVSREKKESFPLTVTSAQKNPTAFYLCASRSASGQGSTQQYFGPGTRLTVT.